Shown below are 17 T cell receptor beta chains from a single sample sequenced in a study of tumor and adjacent non-tumor tissue in lung cancer. The template was RNA from unsorted bulk tissue. Distant lung tissue was collected more than 3 cm away from the tumor edge. A modified ARM-PCR protocol with three rounds of nested PCR amplified TCRbeta. TCRdb processed the multiplex PCR reads anew with MiXCR; each CDR3 protein has one entry. The sample has roughly 82,000 distinct CDR3 sequences, around 76% seen once. Sequenced sample: distant non-tumor lung tissue. These receptors originate from a woman in her forties or fifties with non-small cell lung cancer.

For this clonotype: One end of the junction is discordant with germline, which a read error may explain. V and J are TRBV11-2 and TRBJ2-1; D might be TRBD1 (6 bases). Looked up from germline, CDR1 is SGHAT and CDR2 is FQNNGV. The CDR3 sequence is 16 residues long. CDR3 amino acids: CASTLEVGHGMNEQFF. CDR3 in DNA: TGTGCCAGCACCTTAGAGGTGGGACACGGTATGAATGAGCAGTTCTTC.

In regard to this clonotype: The junction shows a germline mismatch at one end, possibly a read error. The chain is built from TRBV11-1 and TRBJ2-7; no clear D. In germline, CDR1 is SGHAT, CDR2 FQDESV (reference sequence). The CDR3 contains 11 residues. The CDR3 is CVNSFYAEEYF. The CDR3 bases are TGTGTCAACAGCTTTTATGCCGAGGAGTACTTC. Based on the CDR3 plus reference TRBV11-1 and TRBJ2-7, the full variable domain is EAEVAQSPRYKITEKSQAVAFWCDPISGHATLYWYRQILGQGPELLVQFQDESVVDDSQLPKDRFSAERLKGVDSTLKIQPAELGDSAMYLCVNSFYAEEYFGPGTRLTVT.

This clonotype was picked up one time. Given a much more abundant clone one base away, this may be a read error. The V and J genes are TRBV28 and TRBJ2-7; 11 bases line up with TRBD2. The CDR3 covers 14 residues. Germline loops: CDR1 MDHEN, CDR2 SYDVKM. The CDR3 nucleotides are TGTGCCAGCAGTAGAACTAGCGGGAGTGACGAGAAGTACTTC. Its translation: CASSRTSGSDEKYF.

Concerning this clonotype: At one end the junction does not follow the germline gene, possibly because of a read error. This chain connects TRBV6-5 to TRBJ1-1, with D tentatively TRBD1 (5 bases). Germline CDR1 reads MNHEY; CDR2 reads SVGAGI. This CDR3 is built from 13 residues. The DNA of the CDR3 is TGTGTCAGCACTTGGAGGGGATCGACTGAAGCTTTCTTT. Translated, it gives CVSTWRGSTEAFF.

This clonotype occurred many times. The J gene is TRBJ2-5, the V gene TRBV24-1; 7 bases match TRBD1. This CDR3 comprises 15 residues. The V segment lost 8 bases and the J segment 4 bases; nucleotides outside the gene matches: 12. CDR1 is KGHDR, CDR2 SFDVKD, per germline. CDR3 DNA sequence: TGTGCCACCAAAGGAGCGACAGGGTTGGGAGAGACCCAGTACTTC. Translating gives CATKGATGLGETQYF.

A note on this clonotype: Germline is not matched at one junction end, which may reflect a read error. The CDR3 DNA reads TGTGCCAGCAAAACAAAAGGTGCGGATCAGCCCCAGCAGTTT. This codes for CASKTKGADQPQQF. This chain links TRBV12-3 or TRBV12-4 with TRBJ1-5; no clear D. The CDR3 runs to 14 residues.

V and J are TRBV28 and TRBJ2-7; 7 positions match TRBD1. The closer fit of TRBJ2-4 to the DNA end suggests the J call may be wrong. CDR3 length equals 13 residues. Germline CDR1 MDHEN, CDR2 SYDVKM. This CDR3 is CASSWDRGNIQYF. The CDR3 region has the DNA TGTGCCAGCAGCTGGGACAGAGGAAACATTCAGTACTTC.

On this clonotype: This may arise from a read error, as a much more abundant clone is one base away. V is TRBV5-1 and J is TRBJ2-2; TRBD2 matches 8 bases. Germline V gene data show CDR1 as SGHRS and CDR2 as YFSETQ. The CDR3 is 18 amino acids. The CDR3, as DNA: TGCGCCAGCATCTTGTCATCCGCAGGACTAGCCGGGACCGGGGAGCTGTTTTTT. It codes for CASILSSAGLAGTGELFF.

Comments on this clonotype: The CDR3 carries no conserved terminal phenylalanine or tryptophan, so it likely arises from a read error. No DNA is shown, since the ends of the CDR3 on it are uncertain; the CDR3 is the one TCRdb lists. The chain employs TRBV29-1 and TRBJ2-1; TRBD2 was called by the table and not checked on the DNA. Looked up from germline, CDR1 is SQVTM and CDR2 is ANQGSEA. The CDR3 spans 13 amino acids, including both terminal residues. Here the CDR3 reads CSTKKREGGEKFV.

Of note for this clonotype: A junction end diverges from the germline sequence, so it may reflect a read error. The rearrangement joins TRBV4-2 to TRBJ2-2; tentative D call: TRBD2 (6 bases). The V gene's germline CDR1 is LGHNA and CDR2 YNFKEQ. The CDR3 runs 15 residues. In DNA, the CDR3 is TGTGCCAGCAGCCAAGATCGTACGGGTCCGGGGGAGCTGTCTTTT. It encodes CASSQDRTGPGELSF.

This clonotype was counted only a few times. At one end the junction does not follow the germline gene, possibly because of a read error. The chain employs TRBV12-3 or TRBV12-4 and TRBJ2-2; 9 nucleotides match TRBD1. The CDR3 contains 16 residues. The CDR3 DNA reads as TGTGACAGCAGTTTAGGGACAGGGACAAACGCCGGGGAGCTGTCTTTT. It specifies CDSSLGTGTNAGELSF.

In the case of this clonotype: An end of the junction differs from the germline gene, which may be a read error. The chain carries TRBV5-5 and TRBJ1-5; possibly TRBD2 for D (7 bases). Matching the DNA end better, TRBJ2-3 makes the J call doubtful. CDR1 and CDR2 from the germline V gene are SGHKS and YYEKEE (reference sequence). CDR3 length equals 15 residues. CDR3 region: CASSGGGYTNQPQYF. CDR3 DNA: TGTGCAAGCAGCGGCGGGGGCTATACCAATCAGCCCCAGTATTTT.

Comment on this clonotype: Possible read error: a much larger clone is one base away. The V call is TRBV20-1, the J call TRBJ2-1, with D perhaps matching TRBD2 (6 bases). This CDR3 region has 14 residues. In germline, CDR1 is DFQATT, CDR2 SNEGSKA (reference sequence). V lost 6 bases, J lost 4 bases, and 16 bases lay in between. The CDR3 loop reads CSASGTYTYNEQFF. The CDR3 DNA is TGCAGTGCCTCCGGGACTTATACTTACAATGAGCAGTTCTTC.

The DNA for the CDR3 is TGTGCCAGCAGCACGGGACAGGGCGTAGAGGCCCGGTACTTC. It specifies CASSTGQGVEARYF. This rearrangement joins TRBV11-1 to TRBJ2-5, with TRBD1 matching over 9 bases. The germline CDR1 and CDR2 sequences are SGHAT and FQDESV (reference sequence). V gave up 5 bases and J gave up 13 bases; unmatched junction bases: 14. The CDR3 totals 14 residues.

On this clonotype: One end of the junction varies from germline; a read error may be responsible. CDR3 sequence: CASSMYLDRAEQFF. The CDR3 nucleotides are TGTGCTAGCAGTATGTACTTAGATCGAGCCGAGCAGTTCTTC. V usage is TRBV6-5 and J usage is TRBJ2-1; D gene uncertain. The CDR3 totals 14 residues. Germline CDR1 and CDR2: MNHEY and SVGAGI.

The rearrangement uses TRBV6-5 and TRBJ2-2, with D possibly TRBD1 on 6 matching bases. The CDR3 has 16 amino acids. The V gene's germline CDR1 is MNHEY and CDR2 SVGAGI. V lost 8 bases and J lost 11, with 27 bases in between. The CDR3 protein is CASGDPTGRVRGELFF. CDR3 in DNA: TGTGCCAGCGGGGACCCCACAGGGCGCGTTCGCGGCGAGCTGTTTTTT.

As to this clonotype: At one of its ends the junction is not consistent with the germline gene, which may arise from a read error. The V and J genes are TRBV28 and TRBJ1-4; D gene ambiguous. Germline V gives CDR1 MDHEN, CDR2 SYDVKM. The CDR3 is 15 residues long. Here the CDR3 reads CASSSASQRGEKLFF. CDR3 coding DNA: TGTGCCAGTAGTTCCGCGAGTCAGAGAGGGGAAAAACTGTTTTTT.